These 28 T cell receptor beta chains were all obtained from the same sample, sequenced in a study of shared clonotypes between healthy human individuals. Sequenced by immunoSEQ multiplex PCR; TCRdb stores in-frame clones only, minus some. The sample lists 2 million to 2.5 million clones; 90% to 96% were seen once. Sequenced: naive CD4+ T cells sorted from blood. Sample subset: CD45RA+ positively selected. The receptor source for this set is a man aged 18 to 29 in good health.

Only one count was recorded for this clone. The same CDR3 is also encoded by other DNA sequences in this sample. This rearrangement joins TRBV11-3 to TRBJ2-2; D gene unclear. Trimming removed 3 bases at V and 4 bases at J, with 6 bases between. The CDR3 totals 13 residues. Germline CDR1 and CDR2: SGHNT and YENEEA. The DNA for the CDR3 is TGTGCCAGCAGCTTCGGTGTCACCGGGGAGCTGTTTTTT. Translated: CASSFGVTGELFF.

The genes are TRBV7-6 and TRBJ2-6; the D is unclear. Per the germline V gene, CDR1 is SGHVS and CDR2 is FNYEAQ. This CDR3 is 14 amino acids long. V was shortened by 5 bases and J by 2 bases, with 7 bases between the two germline ends. The CDR3 region is CASSPDPGANVLTF. In nucleotides, the CDR3 is TGTGCCAGCAGCCCAGACCCTGGGGCCAACGTCCTGACTTTC. The full variable domain, in which reference TRBV7-6 and TRBJ2-6 provide the parts outside the CDR3, is GAGVSQSPRYKVTKRGQDVALRCDPISGHVSLYWYRQALGQGPEFLTYFNYEAQQDKSGLPNDRFSAERPEGSISTLTIQRTEQRDSAMYRCASSPDPGANVLTFGAGSRLTVL.

Only a few counts were recorded for this clone. This specimen includes other DNA sequences encoding the same CDR3. This chain joins TRBV19 and TRBJ1-5, with D unclear. The CDR3 is 14 amino acids. Germline V gene sequence: CDR1 LNHDA, CDR2 SQIVND (reference sequence). The germline V and J ends were trimmed by 3 bases and 2 bases, with 8 bases remaining between them. The CDR3 DNA sequence: TGTGCCAGTAGTATTTCGGGCGGCAATCAGCCCCAGCATTTT. Translation gives CASSISGGNQPQHF.

The gene calls are TRBV19 and TRBJ2-7, with 9 bases aligning to TRBD1. CDR1 LNHDA and CDR2 SQIVND come from the germline V gene (reference sequence). The CDR3 sequence is 15 residues long. J lost 5 bases, V lost 2 bases, and 7 bases had no gene match. The CDR3 DNA follows: TGTGCCAGTAGTATAAAACAGGGGGCAATTAACGAGCAGTACTTC. This sequence encodes CASSIKQGAINEQYF. The complete variable domain, with remaining parts taken from reference TRBV19 and TRBJ2-7, reads DGGITQSPKYLFRKEGQNVTLSCEQNLNHDAMYWYRQDPGQGLRLIYYSQIVNDFQKGDIAEGYSVSREKKESFPLTVTSAQKNPTAFYLCASSIKQGAINEQYFGPGTRLTVT.

Only one count was recorded for this clone. CDR3: CASSWSLATFTDTQYF. The CDR3 DNA reads as TGCGCCAGCAGCTGGTCCCTAGCAACTTTCACAGATACGCAGTATTTT. The V and J genes are TRBV5-1 and TRBJ2-3; TRBD2 might be the D (5 bases). The V gene's germline CDR1 is SGHRS and CDR2 YFSETQ. There are 16 residues in the CDR3. Trimming shortened V by 3 bases and J by 2 bases, and 16 bases separated the two germline ends.

The chain links TRBV5-4 to TRBJ2-4; 9 bases are a match to TRBD2. Germline values: CDR1 SGHNT, CDR2 YYREEE (reference sequence). The V and J ends lost 3 bases and 0 bases, in that order; junction bases with no gene match: 10. The CDR3 spans 18 residues. The CDR3 DNA follows: TGTGCCAGCAGCTCATACGACGCGGGAGGGGTAGCCAAAAACATTCAGTACTTC. Protein: CASSSYDAGGVAKNIQYF.

This clone appeared a single time. CDR3 nucleotides: TGTGCCAGCAGCTTTTCAGACTACGAGCAGTACTTC. The encoded protein is CASSFSDYEQYF. The chain carries TRBV5-5 and TRBJ2-7; D gene uncertain. The CDR3 spans 12 residues. V lost 2 bases and J 3 bases, leaving 6 bases between the germline ends. Germline CDR1 SGHKS, CDR2 YYEKEE (reference sequence).

On this clone itself: Other DNA sequences of this sample code for an identical CDR3. This chain connects TRBV6-1 to TRBJ1-2; D gene ambiguous. This CDR3 has 11 amino acids. The V and J ends lost 3 bases and 5 bases respectively, with 4 bases between them. Germline CDR1 is MNHNS and CDR2 is SASEGT. The CDR3 DNA is TGTGCCAGCAGTGACTTGTATGGCTACACCTTC. The encoded protein is CASSDLYGYTF.

The chain couples TRBV10-3 to TRBJ1-4, with TRBD1 as a possible D gene (5 bases). The CDR3 has 14 amino acids. CDR1 ENHRY and CDR2 SYGVKD come from the germline V gene. Trimming took off 6 bases at V and 6 bases at J, with 14 bases between the two ends. CDR3 region: CAISPGPTDEKLFF. For the CDR3, the DNA is TGTGCCATCAGCCCGGGACCGACAGATGAAAAACTGTTTTTT.

This chain joins TRBV6-5 and TRBJ1-1, with D possibly matching TRBD1 (6 bases). CDR3 length: 16 amino acids. Germline lookup yields CDR1 MNHEY and CDR2 SVGAGI. V gave up 4 bases and J gave up 1 base, with 16 bases separating them. CDR3 region: CASSFGVTGSNTEAFF. CDR3 nucleotides: TGTGCCAGCAGTTTCGGGGTAACAGGGTCGAACACTGAAGCTTTCTTT.

V gene TRBV6-6 combines with J gene TRBJ1-5; 8 bases fit TRBD1. The V gene's germline CDR1 is MNHNY and CDR2 SVGAGI (reference sequence). The V and J ends lost 2 bases and 7 bases, in that order; junction bases with no gene match: 7. This CDR3 spans 15 amino acids. The chain's CDR3 is CASSYVQGGRQPQHF. The DNA for the CDR3 is TGTGCCAGCAGTTACGTACAGGGGGGAAGGCAGCCCCAGCATTTT.

Points on this clone: The same CDR3 arises from other DNA sequences in this sample as well. The chain links TRBV18 to TRBJ2-1; D uncertain. V was cut by 1 base and J by 3 bases, with 4 bases left in between. The CDR3 runs to 13 residues. The germline V gene has CDR1 KGHSH and CDR2 LQKENI. CDR3 loop: CASSPLSYNEQFF. Here the CDR3 DNA reads TGTGCCAGCTCACCACTCAGCTACAATGAGCAGTTCTTC.

The rearrangement links TRBV7-9 to TRBJ1-6; TRBD1 is a possible D gene (6 bases). V was pared by 4 bases and J by 7 bases, with 8 bases between. This CDR3 contains 13 residues. CDR1 is SEHNR and CDR2 is FQNEAQ in the germline V gene (reference sequence). CDR3 nucleotides: TGTGCCAGCAGCTCAGGGGTCAATTCACCCCTCCACTTT. Amino acid sequence: CASSSGVNSPLHF.

On this clone: The sample contains more than one DNA sequence encoding this CDR3. The genes are TRBV30 and TRBJ2-5; D remains unclear. Germline V gene lookup returns CDR1 GTSNPN and CDR2 SVGIG (reference sequence). This CDR3 spans 10 amino acids. Deletions cut 5 bases from V and 3 bases from J, with 4 bases between. The CDR3 spells CAWGEETQYF. CDR3 in DNA: TGTGCCTGGGGAGAAGAGACCCAGTACTTC.

The V call is TRBV21-1, the J call TRBJ1-6. TRBV21-1 is a known pseudogene. The CDR3 contains 19 residues. The CDR3 DNA reads TGTGCCAGCAGCAAAAGGGGGGTGCAGGACAACTCCTATAATTCACCCCTCCACTTT. Its protein product is CASSKRGVQDNSYNSPLHF.

The chain uses TRBV5-4 and TRBJ2-1; 7 bases match TRBD1. This CDR3 spans 16 amino acids. Germline assignment: CDR1 SGHNT and CDR2 YYREEE (reference sequence). V shed 0 bases and J 4 bases; nucleotides not matched to a gene: 7. CDR3 in amino acids: CASSLEKDRSYNEQFF. DNA for the CDR3: TGTGCCAGCAGCTTGGAAAAGGACAGGTCATACAATGAGCAGTTCTTC.

The rearrangement links TRBV10-3 to TRBJ2-5; possibly TRBD1 or TRBD2 for D (6 bases each). The CDR3 runs 15 residues. Germline assignment: CDR1 ENHRY and CDR2 SYGVKD. Trimming took 6 bases from V and 4 from J, leaving 18 bases between them. This CDR3 reads CAISPGEGVGETQYF. The DNA for the CDR3 is TGTGCCATCAGCCCGGGAGAGGGGGTGGGAGAGACCCAGTACTTC.

The chain uses TRBV19 and TRBJ1-6; 8 nucleotides match TRBD1. The V gene's germline CDR1 is LNHDA and CDR2 SQIVND (reference sequence). The CDR3 spans 14 residues. V shed 6 bases, J shed 13 bases, and the junction held 11 bases outside the gene matches. CDR3 residues: CASRAAGQGTPLHF. CDR3 nucleotides: TGTGCCAGTAGAGCTGCCGGACAGGGCACCCCCCTCCACTTT.

The V gene is TRBV5-4, the J gene TRBJ1-4, with unresolved D. With 0 bases removed from V and 5 bases from J, the gap between germline ends came to 5 bases. Germline V gives CDR1 SGHNT, CDR2 YYREEE (reference sequence). This CDR3 spans 13 amino acids. CDR3 coding DNA: TGTGCCAGCAGCTTGGGGGCGAATGAAAAACTGTTTTTT. It is translated as CASSLGANEKLFF.

The chain uses TRBV30 and TRBJ2-7, with 10 bases identical to TRBD1. This CDR3 region has 15 residues. CDR1 and CDR2 (germline): GTSNPN, SVGIG (reference sequence). V lost 4 bases and J lost 2; bases outside the gene matches: 8. The CDR3 nucleotides are TGTGCCTGGACCCGGGACAGGGGCCATACCTACGAGCAGTACTTC. Translated: CAWTRDRGHTYEQYF.

The rearrangement uses TRBV6-5 and TRBJ1-1; 8 bases fit TRBD1. Germline V CDR1 and CDR2: MNHEY, SVGAGI. This CDR3 region has 16 residues. With 4 bases clipped from V and 3 bases from J, the junction kept 10 bases outside the gene matches. The CDR3 loop is CASSFRLPRGHTEAFF. DNA of the CDR3: TGTGCCAGCAGTTTCCGACTCCCCAGGGGGCACACTGAAGCTTTCTTT.

J is TRBJ2-2 and V is TRBV28; a possible D gene is TRBD1 (6 bases). Germline V gives CDR1 MDHEN, CDR2 SYDVKM. The CDR3 extends over 16 amino acids. Trimming stripped 2 bases from V and 2 bases from J, with 12 bases between. The CDR3 loop is CASSLIGRGNTGELFF. The CDR3 DNA reads TGTGCCAGCAGTTTAATCGGCAGGGGAAACACCGGGGAGCTGTTTTTT.

Here the CDR3 reads CASSEEGPPVNEQFF. DNA for the CDR3: TGTGCCAGCAGTGAGGAGGGCCCCCCGGTCAATGAGCAGTTCTTC. The chain joins TRBV25-1 to TRBJ2-1, with TRBD2 as a possible D gene (6 bases). The CDR3 length is 15 residues. The V end was cut by 3 bases, the J end by 6 bases, with 15 bases between. The germline gives CDR1 MGHDK, CDR2 SYGVNS. The full variable domain, with the rest looked up from reference TRBV25-1 and TRBJ2-1, is EADIYQTPRYLVIGTGKKITLECSQTMGHDKMYWYQQDPGMELHLIHYSYGVNSTEKGDLSSESTVSRIRTEHFPLTLESARPSHTSQYLCASSEEGPPVNEQFFGPGTRLTVL.

The CDR3 is CASRGLGQGTHEQFF. For the CDR3, the DNA is TGTGCCAGCAGGGGTTTGGGACAGGGAACGCATGAGCAGTTCTTC. The V gene is TRBV28, the J gene TRBJ2-1; 9 bases align to TRBD1. The V segment lost 6 bases and the J segment 8 bases; nucleotides outside the gene matches: 11. CDR3 length: 15 amino acids. The germline gives CDR1 MDHEN, CDR2 SYDVKM.

This clone has a single count. This same CDR3 is encoded by further DNA sequences in the sample. The V gene is TRBV7-2, the J gene TRBJ2-7; 16 bases line up with TRBD2. V shed 4 bases, J shed 4 bases, and the junction held 1 base outside the gene matches. The CDR3 extends over 15 amino acids. CDR1 is SGHTA and CDR2 is FQGNSA in the germline V gene. In nucleotides, the CDR3 is TGTGCCAGCAGCTCGGGACTAGCGGGAGGGTACGAGCAGTACTTC. It codes for CASSSGLAGGYEQYF.

The chain is built from TRBV7-2 and TRBJ2-1, with D possibly being TRBD2 (5 bases). From germline, CDR1 is SGHTA and CDR2 FQGNSA. The CDR3 has 15 residues. Trimming removed 4 bases at V and 10 bases at J, with 20 bases between. The DNA of the CDR3 is TGTGCCAGCAGCTCCCGAGCCGCAATACGAGGGGAGCAGTTCTTC. As protein: CASSSRAAIRGEQFF.

The chain couples TRBV5-1 to TRBJ2-7; possibly TRBD2 for D (5 bases). Germline CDR1 reads SGHRS; CDR2 reads YFSETQ. The V end lost 4 bases, the J end lost 5 bases, and 16 bases lay between the germline ends. The CDR3 runs to 14 residues. CDR3 bases: TGCGCCAGCAGCCCGCAGACTACAGTCCACGAGCAGTACTTC. Amino acid sequence: CASSPQTTVHEQYF.

The rearrangement joins TRBV18 to TRBJ1-2, with D perhaps TRBD1 (6 bases). This CDR3 is 14 amino acids long. V was clipped by 2 bases and J by 3 bases, with 10 bases between them. Germline loops: CDR1 KGHSH, CDR2 LQKENI. The CDR3 protein is CASSPTTGYYGYTF. The CDR3, as DNA: TGTGCCAGCTCACCAACAACAGGGTACTATGGCTACACCTTC.